The 9 T cell receptor beta chains presented below share a single source sample, sequenced in a study of T cells after somatic rescue of genetic block. TCRdb's copy holds only in-frame clones and misses some; the assay was immunoSEQ multiplex PCR. Among more than 7,500 clones listed, around 70% were seen once. Sequencing was performed on peripheral blood mononuclear cells (PBMCs). These receptors all come from a boy younger than 18.

The chain recombines TRBV5-1 with TRBJ1-2; 8 nucleotides agree with TRBD1. Germline CDR1 is SGHRS and CDR2 is YFSETQ. V lost 4 bases to trimming and J lost 5 bases; unmatched junction nucleotides: 16. CDR3 size: 17 residues. CDR3 DNA: TGCGCCAGCAGCATGCGGACAGGGACCGGTTTGGGATATGGCTACACCTTC. Its protein is CASSMRTGTGLGYGYTF.

Written as DNA, the CDR3 is TGTGCCAGCTCACCTCAAGGACAGGGGACGAAGCAGTACTTC. It codes for CASSPQGQGTKQYF. The chain joins TRBV18 to TRBJ2-7; 9 bases are shared with TRBD1. V lost 3 bases and J lost 8; bases outside the gene matches: 8. CDR1 and CDR2 (germline): KGHSH, LQKENI. This CDR3 is 14 amino acids long.

The rearrangement links TRBV9 to TRBJ1-2; weak D call: TRBD1 (5 bases). Germline CDR1 SGDLS, CDR2 YYNGEE. CDR3 length: 15 amino acids. Trimming removed 4 bases at V and 4 bases at J, with 17 bases between. CDR3 protein: CASSPRGGESYGYTF. The CDR3 coding sequence is TGTGCCAGCAGCCCCCGGGGGGGGGAATCCTATGGCTACACCTTC.

The chain recombines TRBV28 with TRBJ2-7; no clear D. The CDR3 sequence is 15 residues long. CDR1 MDHEN and CDR2 SYDVKM come from the germline V gene. V was cut by 3 bases and J by 2 bases, with 14 bases left in between. CDR3 in DNA: TGTGCCAGCAGTTTTGGTAGAGACGGAACCTACGAGCAGTACTTC. This codes for CASSFGRDGTYEQYF.

The chain joins TRBV2 to TRBJ2-3; D unresolved. Germline loops: CDR1 SNHLY, CDR2 FYNNEI. The CDR3 covers 12 residues. V lost 4 bases to trimming and J lost 2 bases, with 4 bases between them. The CDR3 here is CASSVLTDTQYF. The CDR3 nucleotides read TGTGCCAGCAGTGTACTCACAGATACGCAGTATTTT.

This clone was counted only a few times. V is TRBV27 and J is TRBJ1-2; D unresolved. The CDR3 runs 12 residues. Germline CDR1 and CDR2: MNHEY and SMNVEV (reference sequence). Deletions cut 6 bases from V and 6 bases from J, with 11 bases between. CDR3 sequence: CASSKGFDGYTF. As DNA, the CDR3 is TGTGCCAGCAGCAAGGGCTTCGATGGCTACACCTTC.

The chain uses TRBV10-3 and TRBJ1-5; D gene ambiguous. The CDR3 runs to 14 residues. With 3 bases removed from V and 1 base from J, the gap between germline ends came to 7 bases. Germline CDR1 and CDR2: ENHRY and SYGVKD. CDR3 DNA sequence: TGTGCCATCAGTGATCTATGGAGCAATCAGCCCCAGCATTTT. Protein product: CAISDLWSNQPQHF.

V is TRBV6-5 and J is TRBJ1-1; 8 positions agree with TRBD1. In germline, CDR1 is MNHEY, CDR2 SVGAGI. This CDR3 comprises 14 residues. V dropped 2 bases and J dropped 1; count of bases not matched to a gene: 0. This CDR3 reads CASSYGTGNTEAFF. The CDR3 DNA is TGTGCCAGCAGTTACGGGACAGGGAACACTGAAGCTTTCTTT.

This chain connects TRBV18 to TRBJ1-1; 8 bases map to TRBD1. Trimming took 2 bases from V and 4 from J; bases not matched to a gene: 3. CDR1 is KGHSH, CDR2 LQKENI, per germline. This CDR3 has 14 amino acids. As DNA, the CDR3 is TGTGCCAGCTCACCATCAGGGACAGGCACTGAAGCTTTCTTT. Its translation: CASSPSGTGTEAFF.